This entry is about one TCR beta chain. The antigen is not known. The source of the sample is a study of OX40 agonist ivuxolimab in advanced cancers. Study information: The patients got ivuxolimab, which is an agonistic anti-OX40 (CD134) antibody. Dose-escalation patients' cancers were hepatocellular carcinoma, melanoma, renal cell or head and neck cancer.

This CDR3 is 13 amino acids long. Germline CDR1 reads MNHEY; CDR2 reads SVGAGI. Trimming removed 6 bases from V and 5 bases from J; junction bases left unmatched: 4. Some clones are missing from TCRdb's copy, which holds only in-frame ones; the method was immunoSEQ multiplex PCR. This table holds under 110,000 clones, roughly nine tenths found once. Study-wide results and caveats: CD8+ T cells averaged more expanded clones than CD4+.

V and J are TRBV6-5 and TRBJ2-7; TRBD1 aligns across 10 bases. The source material was CD4+ or CD8+ T cells sorted from blood, sampled in a trial of the OX40 agonist ivuxolimab. The sequence came from an adult with an advanced solid tumor such as melanoma, head and neck, liver or kidney cancer. In DNA form, the CDR3 reads TGTGCCAGCAGCCGGGACAGGGGCGACGAGCAGTACTTC. Amino acids: CASSRDRGDEQYF.